This is a list of T cell receptor beta chains from one sample in a study of cytomegalovirus exposure and HLA in healthy donors. Profiled with immunoSEQ multiplex PCR; TCRdb holds only in-frame clones, not every one. Of about 190,000 clones in the sample, roughly four fifths were seen once. The specimen sequenced was PBMCs. All receptors come from a woman aged 25 to 39 in good health and CMV-seropositive. Each CDR3 is given with its conserved first and last residue. A D gene is named only where the DNA matches it firmly. Size is stated for part of the rows, as once, few or many counts, or as a class when the clone is expanded.

v_gene: TRBV7-2; d_gene: TRBD1; abundance: .; j_gene: TRBJ1-1; CDR3nt: TGTGCCAGCGCCAGGGGGCTGGGTGGCACTGAAGCTTTCTTT; CDR3aa: CASARGLGGTEAFF
v_gene: TRBV19; d_gene: TRBD1; abundance: .; j_gene: TRBJ2-7; CDR3nt: TGTGCCAGTAGTCCCCGGGACAGGGGTCACGAGCAGTACTTC; CDR3aa: CASSPRDRGHEQYF
v_gene: TRBV5-6; d_gene: TRBD1; abundance: .; j_gene: TRBJ2-2; CDR3nt: TGTGCCAGCAGCTTCGGGACAGGGGCCGGGGAGCTGTTTTTT; CDR3aa: CASSFGTGAGELFF
v_gene: TRBV6-5; d_gene: TRBD1; abundance: .; j_gene: TRBJ1-2; CDR3nt: TGTGCCAGCAGTTACGGACAGGGGGCCGGAGGCTACACCTTC; CDR3aa: CASSYGQGAGGYTF
v_gene: TRBV7-9; d_gene: .; abundance: .; j_gene: TRBJ2-5; CDR3nt: TGTGCCAGCAGCTCTCAGAGGTACCAAGAGACCCAGTACTTC; CDR3aa: CASSSQRYQETQYF
v_gene: TRBV19; d_gene: TRBD2; abundance: .; j_gene: TRBJ2-7; CDR3nt: TGTGCCAGTAGTGTGCCGGGACTAGCCTACGAGCAGTACTTC; CDR3aa: CASSVPGLAYEQYF
v_gene: TRBV27; d_gene: TRBD2; abundance: few; j_gene: TRBJ2-7; CDR3nt: TGTGCCAGCAGCCGGGGGGGAAGATACGAGCAGTACTTC; CDR3aa: CASSRGGRYEQYF
v_gene: TRBV28; d_gene: .; abundance: once; j_gene: TRBJ2-7; CDR3nt: TGTGCCAGCAGTTTTCCCCAGGGGCTCACCTACGAGCAGTACTTC; CDR3aa: CASSFPQGLTYEQYF
v_gene: TRBV6-1; d_gene: .; abundance: .; j_gene: TRBJ2-7; CDR3nt: TGTGCCAGCAGTGAAACATTTAACTCCTACGAGCAGTACTTC; CDR3aa: CASSETFNSYEQYF
v_gene: TRBV27; d_gene: .; abundance: .; j_gene: TRBJ2-7; CDR3nt: TGTGCCAGCAGTTTAGTTGGGCAGGGGCCCTCCTACGAGCAGTACTTC; CDR3aa: CASSLVGQGPSYEQYF
v_gene: TRBV7-7; d_gene: TRBD1; abundance: .; j_gene: TRBJ2-5; CDR3nt: TGTGCTAGCAGTCCCGGGACAGTAGAGACCCAGTACTTC; CDR3aa: CASSPGTVETQYF
v_gene: TRBV9; d_gene: .; abundance: .; j_gene: TRBJ2-7; CDR3nt: TGTGCCAGCAGTGCCGACACCTTCTACGAGCAGTACTTC; CDR3aa: CASSADTFYEQYF
v_gene: TRBV6-1; d_gene: .; abundance: .; j_gene: TRBJ2-7; CDR3nt: TGTGCCAGCAGTGAAATAGGAGGCGAGCAGTACTTC; CDR3aa: CASSEIGGEQYF
v_gene: TRBV10-1; d_gene: TRBD2; abundance: .; j_gene: TRBJ2-5; CDR3nt: TGCGCCAGCAGTGAGTCACTAGCGGGAAAGACCCAGTACTTC; CDR3aa: CASSESLAGKTQYF
v_gene: TRBV20-1; d_gene: .; abundance: .; j_gene: TRBJ2-7; CDR3nt: TGCAGTGCTACGAGAAGCGAGCAGTACTTC; CDR3aa: CSATRSEQYF
v_gene: TRBV28; d_gene: .; abundance: .; j_gene: TRBJ2-1; CDR3nt: TGTGCCAGCAGTTCAGGACTTCACAATGAGCAGTTCTTC; CDR3aa: CASSSGLHNEQFF
v_gene: TRBV4-1; d_gene: .; abundance: .; j_gene: TRBJ2-2; CDR3nt: TGCGCCAGCACCGATGTCCCCACGGGCACCGGGGAGCTGTTTTTT; CDR3aa: CASTDVPTGTGELFF
v_gene: TRBV18; d_gene: .; abundance: .; j_gene: TRBJ2-4; CDR3nt: TGTGCCAGCTCAGGAGGTGGCGCTAAGATCAAAAACATTCAGTACTTC; CDR3aa: CASSGGGAKIKNIQYF
v_gene: TRBV14; d_gene: .; abundance: .; j_gene: TRBJ1-1; CDR3nt: TGTGCCAGCAGCCAATACGGGGGGGACACTGAAGCTTTCTTT; CDR3aa: CASSQYGGDTEAFF
v_gene: TRBV4-1; d_gene: TRBD2; abundance: .; j_gene: TRBJ2-3; CDR3nt: TGCGCCAGCAGCCAAGAAGGACTAGACATCACAGATACGCAGTATTTT; CDR3aa: CASSQEGLDITDTQYF
v_gene: TRBV6-5; d_gene: TRBD1; abundance: once; j_gene: TRBJ1-2; CDR3nt: TGTGCCAGCAGCCGCAACAGGGGATATGGCTACACCTTC; CDR3aa: CASSRNRGYGYTF
v_gene: TRBV7-2; d_gene: .; abundance: .; j_gene: TRBJ2-6; CDR3nt: TGTGCCAGCAGCTTAGTTGCAGGATTAGCTGGGGCCAACGTCCTGACTTTC; CDR3aa: CASSLVAGLAGANVLTF